The clone carrying this T cell receptor (beta chain) has ten or more counts. The CDR3 has 15 residues. Losses at the gene ends were 4 bases for V and 5 bases for J; bases not matched to a gene: 10. CDR1 is MNHEY and CDR2 is SVGAGI in the germline V gene. Each CDR3 protein is one row after TCRdb ran MiXCR on the RT-PCR reads. The sample has more than 550,000 distinct CDR3 sequences, 13% to 15% seen once; the top ten hold roughly 3.6%. The sample taken for sequencing was memory CD4+ T cells from blood. The receptor comes from a female donor in good health, serving as a healthy control. The rearrangement joins TRBV6-5 to TRBJ2-5; 7 bases line up with TRBD1. CDR3 amino acids: CASSSGRQGWETQYF. The CDR3 DNA reads TGTGCCAGCAGTTCCGGGCGACAGGGCTGGGAGACCCAGTACTTC.